This T cell receptor beta chain was sequenced during a study of blood T cell repertoires in COVID-19. Study at large: PBMCs, B-cell-depleted T cells, or T cells provided the cDNA or gDNA that made up the material.

Seattle enrolled patients during active infection and tracked them longitudinally. Germline values: CDR1 SGDLS, CDR2 YYNGEE. Trimming cost V 2 bases and J 7 bases, with 13 bases left between them. This CDR3 region has 15 residues. Sequencing was performed with immunoSEQ multiplex PCR; in TCRdb, only in-frame clones are kept and a portion is missing. The sample holds some 400,000 clones, about 89% seen once. The origin of this receptor is a woman aged 60 to 75 with COVID-19, enrolled during active disease. The source material was peripheral blood. The chain has TRBV9 and TRBJ1-6; no firm D call. The CDR3 nucleotides read TGTGCCAGCAGCGTGTCATCCAGTCGAAATTCACCCCTCCACTTT. Protein: CASSVSSSRNSPLHF.